One and the same sample provided the 20 T cell receptor beta chains below, sequenced in a study of T cell responses to AZD1222 COVID-19 vaccine. Sequenced by immunoSEQ multiplex PCR; TCRdb stores in-frame clones only, minus some. The top ten clones hold 1.5% to 2% of a sample with about 170,000 clones, roughly 91% of them seen once. The sequencing here drew on peripheral blood, taken on day 0 of AZD1222 vaccination. These receptors all stem from an adult in good health.

This clone turned up a few times. The rearrangement joins TRBV5-1 to TRBJ2-7; D possibly uses TRBD1 or TRBD2 (5 bases each). Germline assignment: CDR1 SGHRS and CDR2 YFSETQ. Trimming took off 4 bases at V and 7 bases at J, with 24 bases between the two ends. The CDR3 extends over 16 amino acids. The CDR3 nucleotides read TGCGCCAGCAGCACACAACGGCTCGGGGCCCCTCGGGAGCAGTACGTC. It translates to CASSTQRLGAPREQYV.

The table lists this clone with a few counts. This rearrangement joins TRBV13 to TRBJ2-3; TRBD2 matches 8 bases. The CDR3 is 16 residues long. V gave up 1 base and J gave up 5 bases; unmatched junction bases: 8. Per the germline V gene, CDR1 is PRHDT and CDR2 is FYEKMQ (reference sequence). CDR3 amino acids: CASSLAGGPYQDTQYF. CDR3 DNA sequence: TGTGCCAGCAGCTTAGCGGGAGGGCCTTATCAAGATACGCAGTATTTT.

The CDR3 DNA follows: TGTGCCAGCAGTTTTGTAGGGACCACTGAAGCTTTCTTT. Translating it yields CASSFVGTTEAFF. The gene calls are TRBV28 and TRBJ1-1, with D possibly TRBD1 on 5 matching bases. Trimming removed 3 bases at V and 4 bases at J, with 9 bases between. The CDR3 length is 13 residues. Germline V gives CDR1 MDHEN, CDR2 SYDVKM.

This clone appeared a single time. In DNA form, the CDR3 reads TGTGCCAGCTCCTTGCAGGCAGATGATGGCTACACCTTC. It codes for CASSLQADDGYTF. The chain is built from TRBV18 and TRBJ1-2; no reliable D call. The CDR3 sequence is 13 residues long. Per germline, CDR1 KGHSH and CDR2 LQKENI. Trimming took 6 bases from V and 6 from J, leaving 14 bases between them.

V usage is TRBV7-9 and J usage is TRBJ1-1; TRBD1 is a possible D gene (5 bases). The germline V and J ends were trimmed by 0 bases and 2 bases, with 16 bases remaining between them. Germline V gives CDR1 SEHNR, CDR2 FQNEAQ (reference sequence). CDR3 length equals 17 residues. The CDR3 region has the DNA TGTGCCAGCAGCTTAGCGATCCTATCACAGGACAACACTGAAGCTTTCTTT. Protein: CASSLAILSQDNTEAFF.

This clone has only one observation. This chain connects TRBV5-5 to TRBJ1-1; D is ambiguous. This CDR3 is built from 15 residues. Trimming left V 2 bases short and J 1 base short, with 12 bases between. Per germline, CDR1 SGHKS and CDR2 YYEKEE (reference sequence). This CDR3 reads CASSLSAVRNTEAFF. CDR3 coding DNA: TGTGCCAGCAGCTTATCGGCAGTCCGGAACACTGAAGCTTTCTTT.

V usage is TRBV5-1 and J usage is TRBJ2-3; D is unresolved. Germline V CDR1 and CDR2: SGHRS, YFSETQ. Trimming removed 1 base at V and 4 bases at J, with 13 bases between. This CDR3 comprises 15 residues. The CDR3 protein is CASSLSGHGADTQYF. The CDR3 DNA reads TGCGCCAGCAGCTTGTCCGGGCACGGAGCAGATACGCAGTATTTT.

The J gene is TRBJ1-2, the V gene TRBV6-6, with D unclear. The CDR3 is 11 residues long. The ends were cut back, 5 bases at V and 7 bases at J, with 8 bases in the middle. The germline V gene encodes CDR1 MNHNY and CDR2 SVGAGI (reference sequence). The CDR3 reads CASSPGFGYTF. DNA for the CDR3: TGTGCCAGCAGTCCCGGTTTTGGCTACACCTTC.

CDR3 protein: CASGTDFNSPLHF. Here the CDR3 DNA reads TGTGCCAGCGGGACAGACTTTAATTCACCCCTCCACTTT. V and J are TRBV7-2 and TRBJ1-6, with 7 positions matching TRBD1. The CDR3 runs 13 residues. Germline CDR1 SGHTA, CDR2 FQGNSA. V dropped 8 bases and J dropped 6; count of bases not matched to a gene: 4.

This rearrangement joins TRBV5-5 to TRBJ2-7; D ambiguous. Between the trimmed V and J ends, which lost 0 bases and 2 bases, there was a span of 12 bases. The germline V gene has CDR1 SGHKS and CDR2 YYEKEE (reference sequence). CDR3 length equals 15 residues. Written as DNA, the CDR3 is TGTGCCAGCAGCTTGGAAGGGAACGGACCCTACGAGCAGTACGTC. Translated, it gives CASSLEGNGPYEQYV.

This chain joins TRBV30 and TRBJ1-4; no reliable D call. Germline-derived CDR1 and CDR2 are GTSNPN and SVGIG (reference sequence). The V end was cut by 0 bases, the J end by 8 bases, with 19 bases between. The CDR3 is made up of 16 amino acids. The CDR3 loop is CAWSVKSAGMGEKLFF. The CDR3 bases are TGTGCCTGGAGTGTAAAGTCGGCAGGCATGGGGGAAAAACTGTTTTTT.

The genes are TRBV28 and TRBJ1-4; D gene unclear. The germline V and J ends were trimmed by 5 bases and 10 bases, with 14 bases remaining between them. Germline V lookup: CDR1 MDHEN, CDR2 SYDVKM. This CDR3 comprises 13 residues. CDR3 region: CASSHQDAGKLFF. The CDR3 DNA reads TGTGCCAGCAGTCACCAGGATGCAGGAAAACTGTTTTTT.

This clone was observed a single time. The chain joins TRBV6-6 to TRBJ1-5; 7 positions match TRBD1. From germline, CDR1 is MNHNY and CDR2 SVGAGI (reference sequence). The CDR3 is 15 amino acids. The trim removed 5 bases at V and 5 bases at J, leaving 9 bases unmatched. The CDR3 reads CASSPGQVRDQPQHF. The CDR3 DNA sequence: TGTGCCAGCAGTCCTGGACAGGTTAGGGATCAGCCCCAGCATTTT.

The V gene is TRBV4-2, the J gene TRBJ2-5, with 8 bases matching TRBD1. Germline V gene lookup returns CDR1 LGHNA and CDR2 YNFKEQ. V gave up 0 bases and J gave up 1 base; unmatched junction bases: 1. The CDR3 extends over 15 amino acids. In DNA, the CDR3 is TGTGCCAGCAGCCAAGAAGGACAGGGCCAAGAGACCCAGTACTTC. It specifies CASSQEGQGQETQYF.

The chain has TRBV5-6 and TRBJ2-1; D perhaps matches TRBD2 (5 bases). The length of the CDR3 is 15 residues. In germline, CDR1 is SGHDT, CDR2 YYEEEE. V was cut by 4 bases and J by 10 bases, with 21 bases left in between. The CDR3 sequence is CASSDQVTVPGEQFF. The CDR3 DNA sequence: TGTGCCAGCAGCGACCAGGTTACGGTCCCGGGGGAGCAGTTCTTC.

V gene TRBV28 combines with J gene TRBJ2-7; D not resolved. The germline CDR1 and CDR2 sequences are MDHEN and SYDVKM. The CDR3 has 11 amino acids. V was pared by 5 bases and J by 2 bases, with 4 bases between. The CDR3 coding sequence is TGTGCCAGCAGTCGTGCCTACGAGCAGTACTTC. This encodes CASSRAYEQYF.

In DNA, the CDR3 is TGCAGCGTTGAACCGACAGGGAAGACTGAAGCTTTCTTT. Translated, it gives CSVEPTGKTEAFF. This chain links TRBV29-1 with TRBJ1-1; 7 bases are shared with TRBD1. Trimming cost V 2 bases and J 5 bases; bases outside gene matches: 5. Germline assignment: CDR1 SQVTM and CDR2 ANQGSEA. This CDR3 has 13 amino acids.

This clone was recorded once. The CDR3 sequence: CASNGDRDEKLFF. The CDR3 region has the DNA TGTGCCAGCAATGGGGATCGGGATGAAAAACTGTTTTTT. J is TRBJ1-4 and V is TRBV2; D is uncertain. The CDR3 has 13 residues. Germline lookup yields CDR1 SNHLY and CDR2 FYNNEI. Trimming removed 7 bases from V and 6 bases from J, with 12 bases in between.

This chain connects TRBV19 to TRBJ1-1; D ambiguous. The CDR3 spans 13 residues. The V end was cut by 5 bases, the J end by 1 base, with 8 bases between. Germline CDR1 and CDR2: LNHDA and SQIVND (reference sequence). This CDR3 reads CASSVGQNTEAFF. CDR3 DNA: TGTGCCAGTAGTGTCGGGCAGAACACTGAAGCTTTCTTT.

As DNA, the CDR3 is TGTGCCAGCAGCTTAGCAGGCGGTTCACCCCTCCACTTT. Its translation is CASSLAGGSPLHF. V usage is TRBV11-2 and J usage is TRBJ1-6, with D unresolved. Germline CDR1 is SGHAT and CDR2 is FQNNGV. Trimming shortened V by 1 base and J by 9 bases, and 7 bases separated the two germline ends. CDR3 length: 13 residues.